Listed below are T cell receptor beta chains from one sample, sequenced in a study of blood T cell repertoires in COVID-19. TCRdb's copy holds only in-frame clones and misses some; the assay was immunoSEQ multiplex PCR. Among 200,000 to 250,000 clones listed, roughly four fifths were seen once. What was sequenced was peripheral blood. The receptors here all came from a woman in her twenties or thirties who had recovered from COVID-19. The CDR3 runs from the conserved cysteine through the conserved F or W. The D gene is left open where the match is weak. A clone size is listed for some rows: how often the clone was seen (once, few, many), or a class if it is expanded.

>TRBJ2-2|TRBV5-1|.|TRBD2
TGCGCCAGCAGCTTGGTTAGCGGGATGAACACCGGGGAGCTGTTTTTT
CASSLVSGMNTGELFF
>TRBJ1-4|TRBV5-1|.|.
TGCGCCAGCAGCTCCCAGGGTGCAACTAATGAAAAACTGTTTTTT
CASSSQGATNEKLFF
>TRBJ1-5|TRBV28|.|.
TGTGCCAGCAGTTTCGGGACGGGGGGTCACGAGCCCCAGCATTTT
CASSFGTGGHEPQHF
>TRBJ2-7|TRBV6-5|.|TRBD1
TGTGCCAGCAGTAGGACAGGCCTACCCTACGAGCAGTACTTC
CASSRTGLPYEQYF
>TRBJ2-1|TRBV4-2|.|TRBD2
TGTGCCAGCAGCCAAGCTGGCGGGAGGGCCGGCACCTACAATGAGCAGTTCTTC
CASSQAGGRAGTYNEQFF
>TRBJ2-7|TRBV2|.|TRBD2
TGTGCCAGCACCGAACTAGCGGGAGAATTTAGGCAGTACTTC
CASTELAGEFRQYF
>TRBJ1-1|TRBV28|once|.
TGTGCCAGCAGCCTCGGGGGTCAATGGGTCACTGAAGCTTTCTTT
CASSLGGQWVTEAFF
>TRBJ1-4|TRBV15|.|.
TGTGCCACCAGCAGCAGGGGAGGGAATGAAAAACTGTTTTTT
CATSSRGGNEKLFF
>TRBJ2-3|TRBV30|.|TRBD1
TGTGCCTGGACAGAGACAGGGGACCAAATCACAGATACGCAGTATTTT
CAWTETGDQITDTQYF
>TRBJ2-2|TRBV7-9|few|.
TGTGCCAGCAGGGGATTATCGGGAGAAACCGGGGAGCTGTTTTTT
CASRGLSGETGELFF
>TRBJ2-2|TRBV6-5|.|.
TGTGCCAGCAATGGACTTGTAACCGGGGAGCTGTTTTTT
CASNGLVTGELFF
>TRBJ2-7|TRBV11-2|.|.
TGTGCCAGCAGCCAATCGTTGGCCCACGAGCAGTACTTC
CASSQSLAHEQYF
>TRBJ2-2|TRBV6-5|.|.
TGTGCCAGCAGTTTCGCAGGGTCGCGCACCGGGGAGCTGTTTTTT
CASSFAGSRTGELFF
>TRBJ2-1|TRBV7-3|.|TRBD2
TGTGCCAGCAGCCCACTAGCGGGAGTTTCATACAATGAGCAGTTCTTC
CASSPLAGVSYNEQFF
>TRBJ1-2|TRBV7-2|.|.
TGTGCCAGCAGCTTATGGGCGGGGGGAGCCTATGGCTACACCTTC
CASSLWAGGAYGYTF
>TRBJ1-2|TRBV28|once|TRBD1
TGTGCCAGCATCCCAGGGGGCAAAATTAACTATGGCTACACCTTC
CASIPGGKINYGYTF
>TRBJ1-5|TRBV19|few|.
TGTGCCAGTAGCGGGAGGGTTAGTCAGCCCCAGCATTTT
CASSGRVSQPQHF
>TRBJ2-2|TRBV6-5|.|.
TGTGCCAGCAGTTACTGGGGCCCGAACACCGGGGAGCTGTTTTTT
CASSYWGPNTGELFF
>TRBJ2-2|TRBV5-1|.|.
TGCGCCAGCAGCCCGTCCCCGGACACCGGGGAGCTGTTTTTT
CASSPSPDTGELFF
>TRBJ1-2|TRBV27|.|.
TGTGCCAGCGGGGGGGTTTGGGGCTACACCTTC
CASGGVWGYTF
>TRBJ1-1|TRBV24-1|.|.
TGTGCCACCAGTGGTCCGGGAGGGCAGGGGAGGGCTTTCTTT
CATSGPGGQGRAFF
>TRBJ2-1|TRBV18|.|TRBD1
TGTGCCAGCTCACCACTCCAGGGGGCCGCGGATGAGCAGTTCTTC
CASSPLQGAADEQFF
>TRBJ1-5|TRBV12-3/TRBV12-4|.|.
TGTGCCAGCAGTTATCAAGAGTCGGTGCAACATTTT
CASSYQESVQHF
>TRBJ2-3|TRBV14|.|TRBD2
TGTGCCACCTGCGGGAGCGGCACAGATACGCAGTATTTT
CATCGSGTDTQYF
>TRBJ1-1|TRBV5-1|.|.
TGCGCCAGCAGCGTACGCTCAGGGGAGTGGTTCACTGAAGCTTTCTTT
CASSVRSGEWFTEAFF
>TRBJ2-5|TRBV5-6|few|.
TGTGCCAGCAGCTTTGTGGGGGGGACCCAGTACTTC
CASSFVGGTQYF
>TRBJ2-1|TRBV19|.|TRBD2
TGTGCCACCCCATCCCCAGCGGGGGAGCAGTTCTTC
CATPSPAGEQFF
>TRBJ2-5|TRBV28|.|.
TGTGCCAGCAGTTTAAGCCCTAGCCACTGGGAGACCCAGTACTTC
CASSLSPSHWETQYF
>TRBJ1-1|TRBV5-4|.|.
TGTGCCAGCAGCTTGGTCCAGGGTAACACTGAAGCTTTCTTT
CASSLVQGNTEAFF
>TRBJ1-5|TRBV27|.|TRBD1
TGTGCCAGCAGTCGTTTCGGACAGGGGGATCAGCCCCAGCATTTT
CASSRFGQGDQPQHF
>TRBJ1-4|TRBV12-3/TRBV12-4|.|.
TGTGCCAGCGGGGGCCTCCTGCGGGAAAAACTGTTTTTT
CASGGLLREKLFF
>TRBJ1-1|TRBV9|.|TRBD1
TGTGCCAGCAGCCCAGACAGGGTGAACACTGAAGCTTTCTTT
CASSPDRVNTEAFF
>TRBJ2-2|TRBV12-3/TRBV12-4|.|.
TGTGCCAGCAGTTTATCGGGGGCCGGGGAGCTGTTTTTT
CASSLSGAGELFF
>TRBJ2-1|TRBV19|.|TRBD2
TGTGCCAGTAGTACCACGGGGGGGGATAATGAGCAGTTCTTC
CASSTTGGDNEQFF
>TRBJ2-7|TRBV28|.|TRBD1
TGTGCCAGCAGCAACGGACAGGTCGGCTCCTACGAGCAGTACTTC
CASSNGQVGSYEQYF
>TRBJ1-1|TRBV16|few|TRBD1
TGTGCCAGCAGCCCTTGGGACAGGGGGAACACTGAAGCTTTCTTT
CASSPWDRGNTEAFF
>TRBJ1-1|TRBV19|few|.
TGTGCCACCATAGACAGGAAAGTAGTGAGTACTGAAGCTTTCTTT
CATIDRKVVSTEAFF
>TRBJ1-2|TRBV7-9|.|.
TGTGCCAGCAGCCAGGACAGCTATGGCTACACCTTC
CASSQDSYGYTF
>TRBJ1-6|TRBV7-9|.|.
TGTGCCAGCAGCCTTAATAATTCACCCCTCCACTTT
CASSLNNSPLHF
>TRBJ2-4|TRBV6-5|few|.
TGTGCCAGTCTTAGCGTTGTGGGGAACATTCAGTACTTC
CASLSVVGNIQYF
>TRBJ1-1|TRBV5-1|.|TRBD1
TGCGCCAGCAGCACCGGGACAGCGAACACTGAAGCTTTCTTT
CASSTGTANTEAFF
>TRBJ2-2|TRBV7-3|.|TRBD2
TGTGCCAGCAGCTTAACGAGCGGGAGTCGCACCGGGGAGCTGTTTTTT
CASSLTSGSRTGELFF
>TRBJ1-4|TRBV19|.|.
TGTGCCAGTAGTCGCGGACAGCCACCAGATGAAAAACTGTTTTTT
CASSRGQPPDEKLFF
>TRBJ1-3|TRBV13|.|TRBD1
TGTGCCCGCCCTTTCCACACGACAGGGGGCTCTGGAAACACCATATATTTT
CARPFHTTGGSGNTIYF
>TRBJ2-2|TRBV28|.|TRBD1
TGTGCCAGCAGTTTGGCACAGGGGTACACCGGGGAGCTGTTTTTT
CASSLAQGYTGELFF
>TRBJ1-1|TRBV4-2|.|.
TGTGCCAGCAGCCAAGACGCAGGGTCTTTCCAAGCTTTCTTT
CASSQDAGSFQAFF
>TRBJ1-4|TRBV5-1|.|TRBD1
TGCGCCAGCAGCCTGAGGACAGGAGATGAAAAACTGTTTTTT
CASSLRTGDEKLFF
>TRBJ2-3|TRBV18|.|TRBD2
TGTGCCGGGGGGGCAGATACGCAGTATTTT
CAGGADTQYF
>TRBJ2-7|TRBV11-2|.|TRBD2
TGTGCCAGCAGCTTAGGACTAGCGGGATACGAGCAGTACTTC
CASSLGLAGYEQYF
>TRBJ1-1|TRBV3-1/TRBV3-2|once|.
TGTGCCAGCAGCCAAAGGGGGGGTCCCGTCTTT
CASSQRGGPVF
>TRBJ2-7|TRBV5-4|.|.
TGTGCCAGCAGCTTGGGGATAGCGGCATCCTACGAGCAGTACTTC
CASSLGIAASYEQYF
>TRBJ2-3|TRBV21-1|.|.
TGTGCCAGCAGCAAAGCCCCAACAAGGGGGCTTGGCACAGATACGCAGTATTTT
CASSKAPTRGLGTDTQYF